These 21 T cell receptor beta chains share one sample of origin, sequenced in a study of Tregs in tolerant kidney transplant recipients. The nonmyeloablative bone marrow transplants came from related graft donors, with transient mixed chimerism. Clones were read by immunoSEQ multiplex PCR, and TCRdb kept only the in-frame ones, dropping some. Reported are about 5,300 clones; the ten largest clones contain over 5%. The sequencing here drew on CD4+ T cells from blood (PBMCs), taken less than 15 months after the transplant. These receptor sequences come from a human patient who received a combined kidney and bone marrow transplant. Some T cells may be the graft donor's.

As concerns this clone: The read ends 3 residues shy of where the CDR3 ends; the end is completed using the germline J gene. The genes are TRBV7-9 and TRBJ1-1; TRBD1 aligns across 7 bases. The germline CDR1 and CDR2 sequences are SEHNR and FQNEAQ (reference sequence). The CDR3 extends over 14 amino acids. V shed 3 bases and J 7 bases; nucleotides not matched to a gene: 8. CDR3 DNA, as far as it was read: TGTGCCAGCAGCTTCTTCAGGGGGGCAGATGAA. It is translated as CASSFFRGADE. The CDR3 reads in full as CASSFFRGADEAFF.

On this clone itself: The read ends 3 residues before the CDR3 terminus; that terminus is restored from the germline J gene. This rearrangement joins TRBV18 to TRBJ1-6, with TRBD1 matching over 10 bases. The germline CDR1 and CDR2 sequences are KGHSH and LQKENI. The CDR3 runs 15 residues. This CDR3 reads CASSRVPGQGRTLHF. Incomplete CDR3 DNA: TGTGCCAGCTCACGAGTCCCGGGACAGGGGCGTACC.

This chain's CDR3 is CASSYSRQALNYGYTF. The covered CDR3 bases are TGTGCCAGCAGTTACTCGCGACAGGCTTTAAACTATGGC. The chain joins TRBV6-2 or TRBV6-3 to TRBJ1-2, with D possibly being TRBD1 (6 bases). With the read ending 3 residues before the CDR3 end, the germline J gene is used to fill in that end. The CDR3 has 16 residues. Trimming shortened V by 0 bases and J by 2 bases, and 13 bases separated the two germline ends. Per germline, CDR1 MNHEY and CDR2 SVGEGT.

Turning to this clone: At one end, the junction sequence differs from germline, possibly due to a read error. The CDR3 extends 3 residues past the end of the read, so its final part is completed from the germline J gene. The chain has TRBV4-2 and TRBJ2-7; D may be TRBD1 (5 bases). Per the germline V gene, CDR1 is LGHNA and CDR2 is YNFKEQ. There are 15 residues in the CDR3. The part of the CDR3 DNA that was read is TGCGCCAGCAGCCAAGAAACAGGATACTACTACGAG. Translated: CASSQETGYYYE. The whole CDR3 sequence is CASSQETGYYYEQYF.

In the case of this clone: The missing CDR3 end, 3 residues past where the read stops, is filled in from the germline J gene. V usage is TRBV20-1 and J usage is TRBJ2-2; tentatively, D is TRBD1 (7 bases). This CDR3 has 14 residues. Trimming pared 1 base from V and 7 bases from J, leaving 13 bases between. Germline assignment: CDR1 DFQATT and CDR2 SNEGSKA (reference sequence). The CDR3 is CSARAQGGLGELFF. The covered CDR3 bases are TGCAGTGCTAGAGCTCAGGGGGGTCTCGGGGAG.

As concerns this clone: With the read ending 3 residues before the CDR3 end, the germline J gene is used to fill in that end. The chain joins TRBV5-4 to TRBJ2-4; D remains unclear. Germline V gene lookup returns CDR1 SGHNT and CDR2 YYREEE (reference sequence). This CDR3 spans 12 amino acids. The CDR3 bases that were read are TGTGCCAGCAGCTTGGACCAGCGCAGT. This sequence encodes CASSLDQRS. In full, the CDR3 is CASSLDQRSQYF. The whole variable domain, remainder taken from reference TRBV5-4 and TRBJ2-4, is ETGVTQSPTHLIKTRGQQVTLRCSSQSGHNTVSWYQQALGQGPQFIFQYYREEENGRGNFPPRFSGLQFPNYSSELNVNALELDDSALYLCASSLDQRSQYFGAGTRLSVL.

Points on this clone: The read ends 3 residues before the CDR3 terminus; that terminus is restored from the germline J gene. The chain joins TRBV5-5 to TRBJ2-7; 7 nucleotides align to TRBD1. There are 14 residues in the CDR3. The V gene's germline CDR1 is SGHKS and CDR2 YYEKEE (reference sequence). V was pared by 2 bases and J by 6 bases, with 8 bases of the junction left unmatched. The sequenced CDR3 bases are TGTGCCAGCAGCTTCGATCCCACAGGGGCCGAG. Translation: CASSFDPTGAE. The whole CDR3 protein is CASSFDPTGAEQYF.

Note on this clone: The read gets to within 3 residues of the CDR3 end, and the germline J gene fills in the rest. The V gene is TRBV20-1, the J gene TRBJ1-3; tentatively, D is TRBD1 (6 bases). From germline, CDR1 is DFQATT and CDR2 SNEGSKA (reference sequence). The CDR3 totals 14 residues. Trimming left V 6 bases short and J 0 bases short, with 12 bases between. The CDR3 bases that were read are TGCAGTGCCCAGAGAGGGGGCTCTGGAAACACC. Translated, it gives CSAQRGGSGNT. The complete CDR3 sequence is CSAQRGGSGNTIYF.

In regard to this clone: Sequencing ends 3 residues short of the CDR3 end; the germline J gene provides the rest. The V gene is TRBV10-3, the J gene TRBJ1-2; TRBD1 matches at 10 bases. The CDR3 totals 15 residues. The junction had 9 bases not matched to a gene; V was cut back by 6 bases and J by 5 bases. Per germline, CDR1 ENHRY and CDR2 SYGVKD. This CDR3 reads CAISGTGADGYGYTF. The sequenced part of the CDR3 DNA is TGTGCCATCAGCGGGACAGGGGCAGATGGTTATGGC.

In regard to this clone: The read ends 3 residues before the CDR3 terminus; that terminus is restored from the germline J gene. The V gene is TRBV12-3 or TRBV12-4, the J gene TRBJ1-1; TRBD1 matches 9 bases. The CDR3 is made up of 16 amino acids. V shed 5 bases and J 0 bases; nucleotides not matched to a gene: 7. Partial CDR3 DNA: TGTGCCAGCAGTCGAACAGGGGGCGCCCTGAACACTGAA. Its protein is CASSRTGGALNTE. The whole CDR3 protein is CASSRTGGALNTEAFF.

With respect to this clone: Read data end 3 residues before the CDR3 end; the end is taken from the germline J gene. This chain joins TRBV18 and TRBJ2-7, with TRBD2 matching over 8 bases. Germline assignment: CDR1 KGHSH and CDR2 LQKENI. The CDR3 sequence is 16 residues long. The ends lost 6 bases at V and 0 bases at J; junction bases unmatched: 10. The CDR3 sequence: CASSQLGAGVSYEQYF. The CDR3 bases that were read are TGTGCCAGCTCCCAGCTCGGAGCGGGAGTCTCCTACGAG. Supplemented by reference TRBV18 and TRBJ2-7, the full variable domain reads NAGVMQNPRHLVRRRGQEARLRCSPMKGHSHVYWYRQLPEEGLKFMVYLQKENIIDESGMPKERFSAEFPKEGPSILRIQQVVRGDSAAYFCASSQLGAGVSYEQYFGPGTRLTVT.

A note on this clone: Read data end 3 residues before the CDR3 end; the end is taken from the germline J gene. The chain has TRBV10-1 and TRBJ2-7; 8 nucleotides line up with TRBD1. Germline trimming cut 7 bases from V and 5 bases from J; bases unmatched to any gene: 7. This CDR3 has 13 residues. Germline V gene data show CDR1 as WNHNN and CDR2 as SYGVQD (reference sequence). This CDR3 reads CASNPGTGDEQYF. The sequenced part of the CDR3 DNA is TGCGCCAGCAACCCCGGGACAGGAGACGAG.

Turning to this clone: From the germline J gene comes the end of the CDR3, since the read stops 3 residues before it. V usage is TRBV7-2 and J usage is TRBJ2-7; possible D gene TRBD2, 6 bases. This CDR3 contains 13 residues. Trimming left V 3 bases short and J 5 bases short, with 11 bases between. The V gene's germline CDR1 is SGHTA and CDR2 FQGNSA. The CDR3 region is CASSFASAHEQYF. The CDR3 DNA, read in part, is TGTGCCAGCAGCTTCGCTAGCGCGCACGAG.

As regards this clone: The CDR3 end lies 3 residues beyond the end of the read and is filled in from the germline J gene. The J gene is TRBJ2-1, the V gene TRBV14; 7 bases fit TRBD1. Per the germline V gene, CDR1 is SGHDN and CDR2 is FVKESK. V dropped 4 bases and J dropped 2; count of bases not matched to a gene: 5. This CDR3 is 15 amino acids long. The part of the CDR3 DNA that was read is TGTGCCAGCAGCCCAACAGGGGTCCCCTACAATGAG. It encodes CASSPTGVPYNE. The entire CDR3 sequence reads CASSPTGVPYNEQFF.

By frequency, this clone is medium-sized. CDR3 DNA (partial): TGCGCCAGCAGCTTTCAGGGACTAGCTAGGAATGAG. Translating gives CASSFQGLARNE. The complete CDR3 reads CASSFQGLARNEQFF. The chain employs TRBV5-1 and TRBJ2-1; 9 bases line up with TRBD2. The read stops 3 residues short of the end of the CDR3; the missing end is completed from the germline J gene. This CDR3 is 15 amino acids long. Per germline, CDR1 SGHRS and CDR2 YFSETQ. With V trimmed by 2 bases and J by 7 bases, 7 bases remained unmatched. The whole variable domain, filled in from reference TRBV5-1 and TRBJ2-1, reads KAGVTQTPRYLIKTRGQQVTLSCSPISGHRSVSWYQQTPGQGLQFLFEYFSETQRNKGNFPGRFSGRQFSNSRSEMNVSTLELGDSALYLCASSFQGLARNEQFFGPGTRLTVL.

Worth noting for this clone: The CDR3 goes on 3 residues after the read ends, and that part is filled in from the germline J gene. This sequence joins TRBV2 and TRBJ1-2; maybe TRBD1 (5 bases). Germline V gives CDR1 SNHLY, CDR2 FYNNEI. V dropped 7 bases and J dropped 3 bases, with 12 bases sitting between them. The CDR3 loop spans 13 amino acids. The sequenced part of the CDR3 DNA is TGTGCCAGCACCTCGCCAGGGTACTATGGC. This sequence encodes CASTSPGYYG. The whole CDR3 reads CASTSPGYYGYTF. Complete variable domain (other parts from reference TRBV2 and TRBJ1-2): EPEVTQTPSHQVTQMGQEVILRCVPISNHLYFYWYRQILGQKVEFLVSFYNNEISEKSEIFDDQFSVERPDGSNFTLKIRSTKLEDSAMYFCASTSPGYYGYTFGSGTRLTVV.

Worth noting for this clone: The CDR3 extends 3 residues past the end of the read, so its final part is completed from the germline J gene. J is TRBJ1-6 and V is TRBV4-1, with 8 positions matching TRBD1. The junction had 8 bases not matched to a gene; V was cut back by 4 bases and J by 9 bases. Germline CDR1 is MGHRA and CDR2 is YSYEKL. The CDR3 totals 15 residues. The CDR3 protein is CASSRATGAGSPLHF. The sequenced CDR3 bases are TGCGCCAGCAGCCGGGCGACAGGGGCAGGTTCACCC.

In regard to this clone: The read halts 3 residues ahead of the CDR3 end, with the missing end drawn from the germline J gene. The chain recombines TRBV7-9 with TRBJ2-5, with TRBD1 as a possible D gene (6 bases). Germline lookup yields CDR1 SEHNR and CDR2 FQNEAQ (reference sequence). Trimming took 6 bases from V and 1 from J, leaving 9 bases between them. This CDR3 contains 13 residues. The sequenced part of the CDR3 DNA is TGTGCCAGCAGTTGGGACACCCAAGAGACC. Protein product: CASSWDTQET. The complete CDR3 protein is CASSWDTQETQYF.

This clone registers medium-sized by frequency. The CDR3 end falls 3 residues outside the read, so it is completed with the germline J gene. V usage is TRBV7-2 and J usage is TRBJ2-2, with D unresolved. This CDR3 is 13 amino acids long. V was clipped by 3 bases and J by 8 bases, with 10 bases between them. CDR1 is SGHTA, CDR2 FQGNSA, per germline. The covered CDR3 bases are TGTGCCAGCAGCTTGGGTGGGCTAGGGGAG. This encodes CASSLGGLGE. In full, the CDR3 is CASSLGGLGELFF. The whole variable domain, remainder taken from reference TRBV7-2 and TRBJ2-2, is GAGVSQSPSNKVTEKGKDVELRCDPISGHTALYWYRQSLGQGLEFLIYFQGNSAPDKSGLPSDRFSAERTGGSVSTLTIQRTQQEDSAVYLCASSLGGLGELFFGEGSRLTVL.

This clone is labeled medium-sized based on frequency. The read is 3 residues too short to cover the CDR3 end, so that end is filled in from the germline J gene. The chain uses TRBV6-1 and TRBJ2-2; 7 bases fit TRBD2. V lost 6 bases and J lost 8; bases outside the gene matches: 12. Germline V gene lookup returns CDR1 MNHNS and CDR2 SASEGT. The CDR3 is 15 residues long. CDR3 DNA, as far as it was read: TGTGCCAGCAGGGAATCTAGCGGAGGACGGGGGGAG. Its translation is CASRESSGGRGE. The CDR3 in full is CASRESSGGRGELFF.

With respect to this clone: The read is 3 residues too short to cover the CDR3 end, so that end is filled in from the germline J gene. The V and J genes are TRBV5-5 and TRBJ2-1; 11 nucleotides align to TRBD2. The germline CDR1 and CDR2 sequences are SGHKS and YYEKEE (reference sequence). Unmatched junction bases numbered 3, after V lost 2 bases and J lost 8 bases. CDR3 size: 14 residues. The covered CDR3 bases are TGTGCCAGCAGCTTCGATAGCGGGAGGGATGAG. It translates to CASSFDSGRDE. In full, the CDR3 reads CASSFDSGRDEQFF.